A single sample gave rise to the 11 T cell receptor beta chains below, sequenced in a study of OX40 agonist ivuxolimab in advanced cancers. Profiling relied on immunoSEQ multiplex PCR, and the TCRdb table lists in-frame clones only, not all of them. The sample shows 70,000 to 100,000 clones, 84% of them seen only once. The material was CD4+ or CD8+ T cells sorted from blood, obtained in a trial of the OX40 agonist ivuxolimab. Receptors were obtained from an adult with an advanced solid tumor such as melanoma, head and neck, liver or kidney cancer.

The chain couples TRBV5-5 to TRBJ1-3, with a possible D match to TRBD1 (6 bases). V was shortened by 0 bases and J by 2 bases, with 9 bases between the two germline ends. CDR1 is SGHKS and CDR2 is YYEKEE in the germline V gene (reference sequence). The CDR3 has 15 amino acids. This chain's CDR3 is CASSLEYRAGNTIYF. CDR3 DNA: TGTGCCAGCAGCTTGGAATACAGGGCTGGAAACACCATATATTTT.

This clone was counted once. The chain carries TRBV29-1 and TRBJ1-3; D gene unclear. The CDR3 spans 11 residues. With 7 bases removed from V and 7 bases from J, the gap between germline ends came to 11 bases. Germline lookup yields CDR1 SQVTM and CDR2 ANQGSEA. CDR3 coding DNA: TGCAGCGCGTTTACCGGGAACACCATATATTTT. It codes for CSAFTGNTIYF.

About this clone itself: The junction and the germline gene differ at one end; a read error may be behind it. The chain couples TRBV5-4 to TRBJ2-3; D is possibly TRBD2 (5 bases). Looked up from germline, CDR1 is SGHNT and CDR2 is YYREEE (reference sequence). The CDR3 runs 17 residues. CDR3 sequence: CASSLDWISYSTDTQYF. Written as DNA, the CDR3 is TGTGCCAGCAGTTTGGACTGGATTTCTTATAGCACAGATACGCAGTATTTT.

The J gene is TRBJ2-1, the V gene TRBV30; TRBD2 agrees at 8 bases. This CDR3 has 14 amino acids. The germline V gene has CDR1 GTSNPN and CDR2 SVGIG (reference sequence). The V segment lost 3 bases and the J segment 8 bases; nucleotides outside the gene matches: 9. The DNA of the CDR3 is TGTGCCTGGAGCAGGGACTCCGGGAGGGATGAGCAGTTCTTC. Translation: CAWSRDSGRDEQFF.

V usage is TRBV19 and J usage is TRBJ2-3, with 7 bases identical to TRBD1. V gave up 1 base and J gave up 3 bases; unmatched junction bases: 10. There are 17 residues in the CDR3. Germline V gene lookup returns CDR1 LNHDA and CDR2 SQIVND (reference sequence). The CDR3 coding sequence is TGTGCCAGTAGTATAGTGCCACAGGGGATTGGGACAGATACGCAGTATTTT. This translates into CASSIVPQGIGTDTQYF.

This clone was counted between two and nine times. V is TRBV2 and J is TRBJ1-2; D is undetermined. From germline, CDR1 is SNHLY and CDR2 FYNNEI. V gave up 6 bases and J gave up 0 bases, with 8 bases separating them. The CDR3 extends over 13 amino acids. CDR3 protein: CASSGVSNYGYTF. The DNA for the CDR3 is TGTGCCAGCAGCGGGGTATCTAACTATGGCTACACCTTC.

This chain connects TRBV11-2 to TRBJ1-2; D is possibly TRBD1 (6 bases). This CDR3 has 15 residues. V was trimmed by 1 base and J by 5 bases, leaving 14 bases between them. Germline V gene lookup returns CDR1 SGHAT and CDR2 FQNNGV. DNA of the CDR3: TGTGCCAGCAGCTTAGGAGGGGGGGCCGCTTATGGCTACACCTTC. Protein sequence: CASSLGGGAAYGYTF.

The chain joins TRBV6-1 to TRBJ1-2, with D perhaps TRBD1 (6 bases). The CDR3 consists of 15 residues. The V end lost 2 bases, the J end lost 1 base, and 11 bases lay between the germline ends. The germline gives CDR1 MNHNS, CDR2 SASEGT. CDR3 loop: CASSERTASNYGYTF. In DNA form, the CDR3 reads TGTGCCAGCAGTGAAAGGACAGCGAGTAACTATGGCTACACCTTC.

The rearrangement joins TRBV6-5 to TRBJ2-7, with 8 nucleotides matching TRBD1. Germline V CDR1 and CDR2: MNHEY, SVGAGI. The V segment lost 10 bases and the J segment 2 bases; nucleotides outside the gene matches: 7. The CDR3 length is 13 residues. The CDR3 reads CATTGTGTYEQYF. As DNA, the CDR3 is TGTGCCACCACCGGGACAGGAACCTACGAGCAGTACTTC.

CDR3 amino acids: CASSLFQPGQGEQYF. In nucleotides, the CDR3 is TGTGCCAGCAGCTTATTCCAACCGGGACAGGGGGAGCAGTACTTC. The chain carries TRBV7-2 and TRBJ2-7; 10 nucleotides align to TRBD1. The germline CDR1 and CDR2 sequences are SGHTA and FQGNSA. CDR3 length: 15 amino acids. Losses at the gene ends were 2 bases for V and 7 bases for J; bases not matched to a gene: 8.

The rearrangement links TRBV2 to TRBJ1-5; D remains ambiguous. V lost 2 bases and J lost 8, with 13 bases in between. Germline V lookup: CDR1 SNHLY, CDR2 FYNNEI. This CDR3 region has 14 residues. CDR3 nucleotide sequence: TGTGCCAGCAGTGAACAAGGGAATAATGAGCCCCAGCATTTT. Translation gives CASSEQGNNEPQHF.